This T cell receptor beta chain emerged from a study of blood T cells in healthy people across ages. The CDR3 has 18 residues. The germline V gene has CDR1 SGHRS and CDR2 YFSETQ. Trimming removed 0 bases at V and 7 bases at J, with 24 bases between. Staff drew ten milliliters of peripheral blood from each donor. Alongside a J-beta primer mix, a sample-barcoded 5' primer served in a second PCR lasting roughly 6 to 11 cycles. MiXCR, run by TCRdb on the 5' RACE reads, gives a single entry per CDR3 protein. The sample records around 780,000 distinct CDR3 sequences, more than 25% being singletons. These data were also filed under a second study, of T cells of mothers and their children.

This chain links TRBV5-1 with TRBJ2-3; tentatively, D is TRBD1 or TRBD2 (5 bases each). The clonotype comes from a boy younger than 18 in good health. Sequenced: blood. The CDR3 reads CASSLGSYGRERRNTQYF. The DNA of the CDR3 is TGCGCCAGCAGCTTGGGTTCGTATGGCAGGGAGAGGCGAAATACGCAGTATTTT.